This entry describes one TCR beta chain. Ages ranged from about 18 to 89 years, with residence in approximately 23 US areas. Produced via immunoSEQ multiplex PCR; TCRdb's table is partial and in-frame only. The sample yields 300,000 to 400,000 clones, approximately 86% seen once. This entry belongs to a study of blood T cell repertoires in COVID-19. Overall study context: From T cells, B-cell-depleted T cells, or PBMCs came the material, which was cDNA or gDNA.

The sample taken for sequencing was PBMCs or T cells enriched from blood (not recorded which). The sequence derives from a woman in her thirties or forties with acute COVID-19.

CDR3 DNA: TGTGCCAGCAGCCGAGCCGACACGTACTATAATTCACCCCTCCACTTT. Translated: CASSRADTYYNSPLHF. V gene TRBV3-1 (or the pseudogene TRBV3-2) combines with J gene TRBJ1-6; no reliable D call. Trimming cost V 4 bases and J 3 bases, with 13 bases left between them. CDR3 size: 16 residues. Germline V CDR1 and CDR2: LGHDT, YNNKEL (reference sequence).